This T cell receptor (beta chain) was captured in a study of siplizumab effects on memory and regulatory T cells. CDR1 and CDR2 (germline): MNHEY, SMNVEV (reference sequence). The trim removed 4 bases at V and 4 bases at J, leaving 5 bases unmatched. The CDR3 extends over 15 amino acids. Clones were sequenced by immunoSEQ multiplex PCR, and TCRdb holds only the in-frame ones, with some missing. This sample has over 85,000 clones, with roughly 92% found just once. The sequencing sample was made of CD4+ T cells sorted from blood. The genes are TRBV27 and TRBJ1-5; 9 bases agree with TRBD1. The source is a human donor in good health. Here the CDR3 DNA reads TGTGCCAGCAGTTGGTCCGGGACAGGGAATCAGCCCCAGCATTTT. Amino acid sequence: CASSWSGTGNQPQHF.